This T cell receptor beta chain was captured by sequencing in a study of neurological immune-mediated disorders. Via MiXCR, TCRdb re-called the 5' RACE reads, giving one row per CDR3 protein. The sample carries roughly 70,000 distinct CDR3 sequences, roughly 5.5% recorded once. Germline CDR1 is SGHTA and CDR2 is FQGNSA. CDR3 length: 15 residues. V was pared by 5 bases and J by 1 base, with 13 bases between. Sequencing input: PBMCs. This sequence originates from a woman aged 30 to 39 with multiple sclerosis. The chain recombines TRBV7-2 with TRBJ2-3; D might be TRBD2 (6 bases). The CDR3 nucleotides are TGTGCCAGCAGCGCGGGGACGCCCGGCACAGATACGCAGTATTTT. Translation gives CASSAGTPGTDTQYF.